There are many counts of the clone carrying this TCR beta chain. What it binds is unknown. Donors were systemically healthy Caucasian individuals from Russia aged roughly 6 to 95 years. Each sample gave at least 6.5 million isolated PBMCs. The data stem from a study of blood T cells in healthy people across ages. J lost 6 bases, V lost 5 bases, and 9 bases had no gene match. Germline CDR1 reads SQVTM; CDR2 reads ANQGSEA. CDR3 length: 13 residues. Primers used in a second PCR of roughly 6 to 11 cycles were a sample-barcoded 5' primer and a J-beta primer mix. TCRdb reprocessed the 5' RACE reads via MiXCR and lists one record per CDR3 protein. This sample has fewer than 2,000,000 distinct CDR3 sequences, with roughly 30% found just once. Study observations and caveats: In long-lived donors, naive CD4+ cell counts and diversity exceeded those of aged donors.

V is TRBV29-1 and J is TRBJ1-1; 7 bases fit TRBD1. The specimen was blood. The source is a woman in her 30s in good health. The CDR3 region has the DNA TGCAGCGTTAGCTCCGGGACAGAGGCTGAAGCTTTCTTT. Protein: CSVSSGTEAEAFF. Looking up the rest from reference TRBV29-1 and TRBJ1-1 gives the full variable domain: SAVISQKPSRDICQRGTSLTIQCQVDSQVTMMFWYRQQPGQSLTLIATANQGSEATYESGFVIDKFPISRPNLTFSTLTVSNMSPEDSSIYLCSVSSGTEAEAFFGQGTRLTVV.